The 6 T cell receptor beta chains below all came from one sample that was sequenced in a study of T cell changes during pregnancy in multiple sclerosis. The method was immunoSEQ multiplex PCR; TCRdb's version includes in-frame clones alone and lacks a portion of them. Among more than 25,000 clones listed, around 89% were seen once. This specimen was CD8+ T cells from peripheral blood mononuclear cells, taken in the third trimester of pregnancy. These receptors were collected from a female donor with multiple sclerosis, enrolled in a pregnancy study.

The chain carries TRBV5-1 and TRBJ2-6; D call uncertain. In germline, CDR1 is SGHRS, CDR2 YFSETQ. The CDR3 has 14 amino acids. V was shortened by 4 bases and J by 0 bases, with 5 bases between the two germline ends. The CDR3 is CASSEDSGANVLTF. The CDR3 DNA follows: TGCGCCAGCAGCGAGGACTCTGGGGCCAACGTCCTGACTTTC.

The chain uses TRBV28 and TRBJ1-2; 11 bases are shared with TRBD1. This CDR3 is built from 14 residues. From germline, CDR1 is MDHEN and CDR2 SYDVKM. V was clipped by 6 bases and J by 8 bases; unmatched bases: 8. The chain's CDR3 is CASSQGQGARGYTF. CDR3 in DNA: TGTGCCAGCAGCCAAGGACAGGGGGCGCGGGGCTACACCTTC.

This chain connects TRBV10-3 to TRBJ1-1; no clear D gene. Germline lookup yields CDR1 ENHRY and CDR2 SYGVKD. The CDR3 is 13 amino acids. V shed 0 bases and J shed 1 base, with 3 bases lying between them. In DNA form, the CDR3 reads TGTGCCATCAGTGAGTCGGCGAACACTGAAGCTTTCTTT. This sequence encodes CAISESANTEAFF.

V usage is TRBV5-4 and J usage is TRBJ2-7; TRBD1 aligns across 9 bases. Germline V lookup: CDR1 SGHNT, CDR2 YYREEE (reference sequence). The CDR3 consists of 17 residues. The trim removed 0 bases at V and 3 bases at J, leaving 10 bases unmatched. CDR3 sequence (DNA): TGTGCCAGCAGCTTGGAGGTAGGGGGACAGGGCCGCTACGAGCAGTACTTC. Amino acids: CASSLEVGGQGRYEQYF. Complete variable domain (other parts from reference TRBV5-4 and TRBJ2-7): ETGVTQSPTHLIKTRGQQVTLRCSSQSGHNTVSWYQQALGQGPQFIFQYYREEENGRGNFPPRFSGLQFPNYSSELNVNALELDDSALYLCASSLEVGGQGRYEQYFGPGTRLTVT.

This chain uses TRBV27 with TRBJ2-3; TRBD2 might be the D (6 bases). This CDR3 is 15 amino acids long. Trimming cost V 3 bases and J 0 bases, with 10 bases left between them. Per germline, CDR1 MNHEY and CDR2 SMNVEV (reference sequence). As DNA, the CDR3 is TGTGCCAGCAGTTTTCTAGCGTTGAGCACAGATACGCAGTATTTT. Its translation is CASSFLALSTDTQYF.

The rearrangement uses TRBV7-2 and TRBJ2-5, with D tentatively TRBD1 (6 bases). The ends were cut back, 3 bases at V and 2 bases at J, with 10 bases in the middle. This CDR3 is built from 14 residues. Germline-derived CDR1 and CDR2 are SGHTA and FQGNSA. CDR3 region: CASSFRDTQETQYF. The CDR3 nucleotides are TGTGCCAGCAGCTTTCGGGACACACAAGAGACCCAGTACTTC.